These T cell receptor beta chains were read from a single sample in a study of pediatric ulcerative colitis. Sequencing used immunoSEQ multiplex PCR; TCRdb keeps in-frame clones, though not all of them. The repertoire holds around 4,700 clones, over 85% seen once, with roughly 1% in the top ten. What was sequenced was blood. The source is a boy under 18 who was a control in a study of pediatric ulcerative colitis. CDR3s include the opening cysteine and the closing phenylalanine or tryptophan. The order of the fields is V gene, J gene, clone size, D gene, CDR3 protein, CDR3 DNA. The D gene is left open where the match is weak. Expanded clones are given a class, and other clones once, few, many or no size at all.

TRBV29-1,TRBJ2-2,-,TRBD1,CSVTQGAYNTGELFF,TGCAGCGTTACTCAGGGGGCTTATAACACCGGGGAGCTGTTTTTT
TRBV2,TRBJ1-1,-,-,CASKLRAGQGTEAFF,TGTGCCAGCAAGTTGAGGGCAGGGCAAGGCACTGAAGCTTTCTTT
TRBV18,TRBJ1-2,-,-,CASSPPGPTAGYGYTF,TGTGCCAGCTCTCCTCCGGGACCGACAGCTGGCTATGGCTACACCTTC
TRBV18,TRBJ2-3,-,-,CASSLYPGGPTDTQYF,TGTGCCAGCTCACTCTATCCAGGAGGGCCAACAGATACGCAGTATTTT
TRBV6-5,TRBJ1-2,-,-,CASSGGDYGYTF,TGTGCCAGCAGTGGCGGCGACTATGGCTACACCTTC
TRBV7-8,TRBJ1-1,once,-,CASSLGGSLNTEAFF,TGTGCCAGCAGCTTAGGTGGGAGCTTGAACACTGAAGCTTTCTTT
TRBV19,TRBJ2-1,-,TRBD1,CASSMDRSSYNEQFF,TGTGCCAGTAGTATGGACAGGAGCTCCTACAATGAGCAGTTCTTC
TRBV14,TRBJ1-1,-,-,CASSQFRVRSEAFF,TGTGCCAGCAGCCAATTCAGGGTGCGGAGTGAAGCTTTCTTT
TRBV29-1,TRBJ1-5,once,-,CSVKEQGPMGNQPQHF,TGCAGCGTTAAGGAACAGGGCCCCATGGGCAATCAGCCCCAGCATTTT
TRBV7-9,TRBJ2-2,-,-,CASSSGEGNTGELFF,TGTGCCAGCAGTTCAGGGGAAGGGAACACCGGGGAGCTGTTTTTT
TRBV6-1,TRBJ2-2,-,-,CASSDGSPLGELFF,TGTGCCAGCAGTGACGGATCCCCGTTGGGGGAGCTGTTTTTT
TRBV5-1,TRBJ2-1,once,-,CASSLAVVAELNEQFF,TGCGCCAGCAGCTTGGCCGTGGTAGCGGAGTTAAATGAGCAGTTCTTC
TRBV4-2,TRBJ1-2,-,-,CASSHRQASNYGYTF,TGTGCCAGCAGTCACCGACAGGCTTCAAACTATGGCTACACCTTC